The 10 T cell receptor beta chains given below trace back to one sample, sequenced in a study of T cell repertoires in cytomegalovirus infection. TCRdb ran MiXCR on the reads and lists one entry per CDR3 protein. The repertoire has around 770,000 distinct CDR3 sequences, around 29% of them found once; the top ten carry less than 15%. Their antigens are not known. Sequencing was performed on cultured CD8+ T cells from PBMCs, taken from culture after CMV antigen stimulation. The receptors derive from a human donor in good health (CMV status not recorded). Some clones in this sample may be carry-over from other donors' samples.

This chain joins TRBV19 and TRBJ1-2; no definite D call. The ends were cut back, 5 bases at V and 0 bases at J, with 7 bases in the middle. The CDR3 length is 13 residues. In germline, CDR1 is LNHDA, CDR2 SQIVND (reference sequence). CDR3 in amino acids: CASSGDPNYGYTF. CDR3 nucleotide sequence: TGTGCCAGTAGTGGAGACCCTAACTATGGCTACACCTTC. Looking up the rest from reference TRBV19 and TRBJ1-2 gives the full variable domain: DGGITQSPKYLFRKEGQNVTLSCEQNLNHDAMYWYRQDPGQGLRLIYYSQIVNDFQKGDIAEGYSVSREKKESFPLTVTSAQKNPTAFYLCASSGDPNYGYTFGSGTRLTVV.

This clonotype was recorded many times. The V and J genes are TRBV7-2 and TRBJ2-7, with a possible D match to TRBD2 (6 bases). Between the trimmed V and J ends, which lost 5 bases and 0 bases, there was a span of 11 bases. This CDR3 spans 14 amino acids. The germline gives CDR1 SGHTA, CDR2 FQGNSA. CDR3 in amino acids: CASSAGPSSYEQYF. The CDR3 nucleotides are TGTGCCAGCAGCGCGGGACCGAGCTCCTACGAGCAGTACTTC.

The genes are TRBV6-6 and TRBJ1-5; 7 bases agree with TRBD1. The germline V gene encodes CDR1 MNHNY and CDR2 SVGAGI (reference sequence). CDR3 size: 15 residues. Trimming at V came to 0 bases and at J to 6 bases, leaving 5 bases not matched to a gene. In DNA form, the CDR3 reads TGTGCCAGCAGTTACTCGAAGACAGGGAGTCAGCCCCAGCATTTT. Translated, it gives CASSYSKTGSQPQHF.

V is TRBV9 and J is TRBJ2-5; 11 positions agree with TRBD1. J gave up 6 bases and V 4 bases, and 11 bases lay outside the gene matches. Germline CDR1 and CDR2: SGDLS and YYNGEE. The CDR3 has 16 amino acids. CDR3 coding DNA: TGTGCCAGCAGCTCCCGACCGGACAGGGGGCCCCAGACCCAGTACTTC. Translating it yields CASSSRPDRGPQTQYF.

V usage is TRBV9 and J usage is TRBJ1-2; D unresolved. CDR3 size: 14 residues. Between the trimmed V and J ends, which lost 0 bases and 8 bases, there was a span of 14 bases. Per germline, CDR1 SGDLS and CDR2 YYNGEE. CDR3 residues: CASSVAEVERGYTF. CDR3 coding DNA: TGTGCCAGCAGCGTAGCTGAAGTTGAGCGAGGCTACACCTTC.

This clonotype appeared a single time. The junction differs from germline at one of its ends, possibly a read error. V gene TRBV4-1 combines with J gene TRBJ1-2; tentatively, D is TRBD1 (6 bases). Germline V CDR1 and CDR2: MGHRA, YSYEKL. The CDR3 runs 17 residues. The CDR3 reads CASSQRQGPQPLYGYTF. The DNA of the CDR3 is TGTGCCAGCAGCCAAAGGCAGGGGCCCCAACCTTTATATGGCTACACCTTC.

The chain recombines TRBV7-8 with TRBJ1-2; 10 positions match TRBD1. The CDR3 extends over 15 amino acids. V shed 1 base, J shed 7 bases, and the junction held 6 bases outside the gene matches. Germline V CDR1 and CDR2: SGHVS, FQNEAQ. DNA for the CDR3: TGTGCCAGCAGCTTAGGTAGACAGGGGGCGCCTGGCTACACCTTC. Amino acids: CASSLGRQGAPGYTF.

This clonotype was observed a single time. The CDR3 sequence is CSVSKNTQYF. The CDR3 bases are TGCAGCGTCTCTAAGAATACGCAGTATTTT. The chain employs TRBV29-1 and TRBJ2-3, with D unresolved. Germline CDR1 SQVTM, CDR2 ANQGSEA. V was clipped by 6 bases and J by 7 bases, with 8 bases between them. CDR3 length equals 10 residues.

With respect to this clonotype: Lacking the conserved final phenylalanine or tryptophan, this CDR3 likely reflects a read error. The rearrangement links TRBV7-4 to TRBJ2-3; D gene ambiguous. V lost 1 base, J lost 0 bases, and 11 bases lay in between. Germline loops: CDR1 SGHVT, CDR2 SQSDAQ. This CDR3 is built from 16 residues. CDR3 in amino acids: CASSLVIASSTDTQYV. In nucleotides, the CDR3 is TGTGCCAGCAGCTTAGTGATAGCCTCTAGCACAGATACGCAGTATGTT.

The chain carries TRBV19 and TRBJ1-5, with D possibly matching TRBD1 (5 bases). Deletions cut 7 bases from V and 5 bases from J, with 24 bases between. The germline V gene encodes CDR1 LNHDA and CDR2 SQIVND (reference sequence). CDR3 length equals 17 residues. CDR3 amino acids: CASTLGRQIWEDQPQHF. CDR3 DNA sequence: TGTGCCAGTACCCTGGGGAGACAGATCTGGGAGGATCAGCCCCAGCATTTT.